This TCR beta chain was recorded in a study of T cell responses to AZD1222 COVID-19 vaccine (dated by TCRdb to the early 2020s). Turning to the overall study: AZD1222 recipients whose second dose came at about 4 weeks and those whose second dose came at about 12 weeks were combined into one group, since spike-specific TCR depth and breadth did not differ between the two schedules. A total of 233 trial participants underwent TCR sequencing, of whom some 210 received two doses of AZD1222 and about 26 received two doses of the MenACWY control vaccine. Enrollment into the trials was organized by age into subgroups of 18-55, 56-69 and 70-plus years, and those subgroups contained roughly 140, 27 and 60 TCR-sequenced participants, respectively. The investigation overall reported the following: In the small 56-69-year group, the increase in depth fell short of significance, most likely because of low power. Most participants were white British and females outnumbered males, and the authors suggested that clonal diversity may have been underestimated. Because no samples from the day 14 peak response were available, repertoires could be characterized only after the peak T cell response. Vaccine-associated CD4 TCRs spanned the whole spike protein, with dominant responses in regions 160-218 and 743-854. After two AZD1222 doses, both the breadth and the depth of spike-specific TCRs were significantly higher than at day 0 and than in MenACWY recipients. Conclusions about previously exposed vaccinees were limited because only six AZD1222 recipients were SARS-CoV-2 seropositive at baseline. Reportedly, close to half of the unique spike-specific TCRs recognized epitopes lying outside the regions that are mutated in the B.1.351 and B.1.1.7 variants.

Taken with the paper, the label for time point translates to: baseline before first vaccination. The vaccinee samples were drawn from two UK trials, COV001 and COV002, one of which was a single-blind randomized controlled phase 2/3 trial testing AZD1222 (ChAdOx1 nCoV-19) in healthy adults. For TCRbeta chain sequencing, PBMC samples from trial participants were taken at day 0 and at day 28 after the second dose. The CDR3 regions of human TCRbeta chains were subjected to immunosequencing. Per the source publication's procedure: TCRs in the repertoires were matched against a reference library of SARS-CoV-2-specific TCRs that had been generated with the MIRA antigen-specificity platform. Breadth meant the fraction of unique TCRs that were SARS-CoV-2-associated, whereas depth meant the fraction of total T cells that were SARS-CoV-2-associated. Using the MIRA data, each spike-specific TCR was mapped to the spike region that the TCR reacts to and placed in a CD4 or CD8 class. Log10-transformed breadth and depth values were compared by one-way ANOVA with Sidak's multiple comparisons tests. In its TCRdb copy, this immuneACCESS table keeps in-frame sequences only and misses some clones. Where compared with another copy, unresolved V genes explain less than half of these, and the others have no known cause. V, J and clone size are those of that table, while D and trimming were read from the DNA. Counted in this sample were about 150,000 clones; roughly nine tenths of them appeared once. Of the sample, more than 1.3% falls within the top ten clones.

This clone has only one observation. Its antigen specificity is not known. No clone much larger than this one lies a single base away; base qualities are absent. V is pruned by 5 bases and J by 5 bases, leaving 8 bases of the junction without a gene match. The cysteine opens and the phenylalanine closes a CDR3 of 15 amino acids. Only the CDR3 DNA is retained, 45 bases long and in frame from the first base. Taken from the germline V gene, the CDR1 and CDR2 loops are SGHTA and FQGNSA. The sequencing used peripheral blood, collected on day 0 of AZD1222 vaccination. In this chain, TRBV7-2 is recombined with TRBJ2-3, and 9 junctional nucleotides match TRBD1. This receptor was identified in an adult in good health. The CDR3 loop reads CASSLSGQGGDTQYF. Here is the DNA: TGTGCCAGCAGCCTTTCGGGACAGGGAGGAGATACGCAGTATTTT.